Listed below are T cell receptor beta chains from one sample, sequenced in a study of OX40 agonist ivuxolimab in advanced cancers. Profiling relied on immunoSEQ multiplex PCR, and the TCRdb table lists in-frame clones only, not all of them. This repertoire shows 99,000 or so clones, approximately 93% found once; its top ten account for around 0.17%. The sequencing here drew on CD4+ or CD8+ T cells sorted from blood, taken in a trial of the OX40 agonist ivuxolimab. Receptors were obtained from an adult with an advanced solid tumor such as melanoma, head and neck, liver or kidney cancer. Each CDR3 is given with its conserved first and last residue. A D gene is named only where the DNA matches it firmly. Clone size appears in some rows only: once, few, many, or a class for an expanded clone.

J: TRBJ2-3
length: 12
size: NA
V: TRBV18
D: NA
DNA: TGTGCCAGCTCACCGGAGGGGGATACGCAGTATTTT
CDR3: CASSPEGDTQYF

J: TRBJ1-2
length: 15
size: once
V: TRBV2
D: TRBD1
DNA: TGTGCCAGCAGGGAATCTTACAGGGGGAACTATGGCTACACCTTC
CDR3: CASRESYRGNYGYTF

J: TRBJ1-3
length: 14
size: NA
V: TRBV18
D: NA
DNA: TGTGCCAGCTCACCCGGGTTGTCTGGAAACACCATATATTTT
CDR3: CASSPGLSGNTIYF

J: TRBJ2-1
length: 14
size: once
V: TRBV7-9
D: NA
DNA: TGTGCCAGCAGCTTAGCGGGGCCATACAATGAGCAGTTCTTC
CDR3: CASSLAGPYNEQFF

J: TRBJ1-1
length: 14
size: NA
V: TRBV7-2
D: NA
DNA: TGTGCCAGCAGCTTCGGGGGGTTGAACACTGAAGCTTTCTTT
CDR3: CASSFGGLNTEAFF

J: TRBJ2-3
length: 11
size: NA
V: TRBV4-3
D: NA
DNA: TGCGCCAGCAGCCCCGGAGATACGCAGTATTTT
CDR3: CASSPGDTQYF

J: TRBJ2-3
length: 16
size: NA
V: TRBV5-4
D: TRBD2
DNA: TGTGCCAGCAGCCCTTTGCTAGCGGGGGGCACAGATACGCAGTATTTT
CDR3: CASSPLLAGGTDTQYF

J: TRBJ1-5
length: 14
size: NA
V: TRBV10-1
D: NA
DNA: TGCGCCAGCAGTGAGTCCTTGGGAGGTCAGCCCCAGCATTTT
CDR3: CASSESLGGQPQHF

J: TRBJ2-5
length: 17
size: NA
V: TRBV9
D: TRBD2
DNA: TGTGCCAGCAGCCCCATCAGGACTAGCGGCACCCAAGAGATCCAGTACTTC
CDR3: CASSPIRTSGTQEIQYF

J: TRBJ1-1
length: 13
size: once
V: TRBV5-8
D: NA
DNA: TGTGCCAGCAGGGACAGTTTGAACACTGAAGCTTTCTTT
CDR3: CASRDSLNTEAFF

J: TRBJ1-3
length: 19
size: NA
V: TRBV15
D: TRBD1
DNA: TGTGCCACCAGCAGAGAGATTGGGACAGGAGTCCTCTCTGGAAACACCATATATTTT
CDR3: CATSREIGTGVLSGNTIYF

J: TRBJ1-4
length: 15
size: NA
V: TRBV6-5
D: NA
DNA: TGTGCCAGCAGTTACTCCCCGGCACCTAATGAAAAACTGTTTTTT
CDR3: CASSYSPAPNEKLFF

J: TRBJ1-4
length: 15
size: NA
V: TRBV7-6
D: NA
DNA: TGTGCCAGCAGCCCAGGGCCCACAACTAATGAAAAACTGTTTTTT
CDR3: CASSPGPTTNEKLFF

J: TRBJ2-1
length: 18
size: NA
V: TRBV7-6
D: TRBD2
DNA: TGTGCCAGCAGCTCCGGACTAGCGGGGGGGCTCAGGGACAATGAGCAGTTCTTC
CDR3: CASSSGLAGGLRDNEQFF

J: TRBJ1-5
length: 14
size: once
V: TRBV10-1
D: NA
DNA: TGCGCCAGCAGTGAGTCGGGGGTTCATCAGCCCCAGCATTTT
CDR3: CASSESGVHQPQHF

J: TRBJ1-5
length: 14
size: NA
V: TRBV7-1
D: NA
DNA: TGTGCCAGCAGCTCAACAGCGACGCCGCAGCCCCAGCATTTT
CDR3: CASSSTATPQPQHF

J: TRBJ1-1
length: 12
size: once
V: TRBV28
D: TRBD1
DNA: TGTGCCAGCAGTTCACAGGGGTTTGAAGCTTTCTTT
CDR3: CASSSQGFEAFF

J: TRBJ1-2
length: 13
size: NA
V: TRBV4-3
D: NA
DNA: TGCGCCAGCAGCCAAATCGGGAGCTATGGCTACACCTTC
CDR3: CASSQIGSYGYTF

J: TRBJ2-2
length: 14
size: NA
V: TRBV5-1
D: NA
DNA: TGCGCCAGCAGCTTGGCCGTGGGGACCGGGGAGCTGTTTTTT
CDR3: CASSLAVGTGELFF

J: TRBJ2-7
length: 14
size: NA
V: TRBV19
D: NA
DNA: TGTGCCAGTAGTATAAGGGACAACTCCTACGAGCAGTACTTC
CDR3: CASSIRDNSYEQYF

J: TRBJ2-1
length: 13
size: NA
V: TRBV7-2
D: NA
DNA: TGTGCCAGCAGCTCGGGACTTGACAATGAGCAGTTCTTC
CDR3: CASSSGLDNEQFF

J: TRBJ1-5
length: 12
size: NA
V: TRBV29-1
D: NA
DNA: TGCAGCGTTGGTGTGGGCAATCAGCCCCAGCATTTT
CDR3: CSVGVGNQPQHF

J: TRBJ1-1
length: 14
size: NA
V: TRBV27
D: NA
DNA: TGTGCCAGCAGTTTTAGTGGCGGGGGGCGGAATGCTTTCTTT
CDR3: CASSFSGGGRNAFF

J: TRBJ2-3
length: 16
size: NA
V: TRBV5-4
D: TRBD1
DNA: TGTGCCAGCAGCTGGACAGGGTCAGGGCGCACAGATACGCAGTATTTT
CDR3: CASSWTGSGRTDTQYF

J: TRBJ1-2
length: 16
size: NA
V: TRBV4-3
D: TRBD1
DNA: TGCGCCAGCAGCCAAGTGTTTGGGACAGGGGCCTATGGCTACACCTTC
CDR3: CASSQVFGTGAYGYTF

J: TRBJ2-2
length: 15
size: NA
V: TRBV29-1
D: NA
DNA: TGCAGCGTTGAAACGGCAGGGGGGAGCACCGGGGAGCTGTTTTTT
CDR3: CSVETAGGSTGELFF

J: TRBJ2-7
length: 14
size: NA
V: TRBV7-9
D: NA
DNA: TGTGCCAGCAGCCCAGCGCGGGTTCCCTACGAGCAGTACTTC
CDR3: CASSPARVPYEQYF

J: TRBJ2-7
length: 14
size: NA
V: TRBV7-9
D: NA
DNA: TGTGCCAGCAGCCTCCTCGGCGGCTCCTACGAGCAGTACTTC
CDR3: CASSLLGGSYEQYF

J: TRBJ1-5
length: 15
size: NA
V: TRBV7-9
D: NA
DNA: TGTGCCAGCAGCCATTACCGGGACACCAATCAGCCCCAGCATTTT
CDR3: CASSHYRDTNQPQHF

J: TRBJ2-3
length: 11
size: NA
V: TRBV2
D: NA
DNA: TGTGCCAGCAGGGAGGAGGATACGCAGTATTTT
CDR3: CASREEDTQYF